A selection of T cell receptor beta chains follows, all from one sample in a study of OX40 agonist ivuxolimab in advanced cancers. The assay was immunoSEQ multiplex PCR, and TCRdb's table has in-frame clones only and misses some. The sample contains 40,000 to 55,000 clones, over 70% of which appear only once. The sample consisted of CD4+ or CD8+ T cells sorted from blood, taken in a trial of the OX40 agonist ivuxolimab. Source of these receptors: an adult with an advanced solid tumor such as melanoma, head and neck, liver or kidney cancer. Each CDR3 is given with its conserved first and last residue. The D gene is left open where the match is weak. Rows may omit the clone size; those that give it use once, few, many or a size class.

v_gene,d_gene,abundance,j_gene,CDR3aa,CDR3nt
TRBV30,TRBD1,.,TRBJ2-7,CAWGGQGTYEQYF,TGTGCCTGGGGGGGACAGGGCACCTACGAGCAGTACTTC
TRBV6-5,TRBD1,.,TRBJ2-7,CASSRGQGGAYEQYF,TGTGCCAGCAGTCGGGGACAGGGGGGCGCGTACGAGCAGTACTTC
TRBV4-2,TRBD1,.,TRBJ2-5,CASSPLGTGGTETQYF,TGTGCCAGCAGCCCCCTCGGGACAGGGGGCACGGAGACCCAGTACTTC
TRBV2,.,.,TRBJ1-5,CASSAGGPQHF,TGTGCCAGCAGTGCGGGGGGTCCCCAGCATTTT
TRBV5-1,.,.,TRBJ1-5,CASSLGVSNQPQHF,TGCGCCAGCAGCTTGGGGGTCAGCAATCAGCCCCAGCATTTT
TRBV7-2,.,.,TRBJ2-1,CASSHPGRGEQFF,TGTGCCAGCAGCCACCCAGGACGAGGGGAGCAGTTCTTC
TRBV10-3,TRBD1,.,TRBJ2-7,CAISEKDRAQYEQYF,TGTGCCATCAGTGAAAAGGACAGGGCCCAATACGAGCAGTACTTC
TRBV7-2,.,.,TRBJ1-5,CASSLAWGQPQHF,TGTGCCAGCAGCTTAGCGTGGGGCCAGCCCCAGCATTTT
TRBV6-1,.,.,TRBJ2-7,CASMWGGPYEQYF,TGTGCCAGCATGTGGGGGGGGCCTTACGAGCAGTACTTC
TRBV29-1,TRBD1,once,TRBJ1-4,CSVRDRLPNEKLFF,TGCAGCGTTCGGGACAGGCTTCCGAATGAAAAACTGTTTTTT
TRBV4-1,.,once,TRBJ2-7,CASSQARGPYEQYF,TGCGCCAGCAGCCAAGCCCGCGGGCCCTACGAGCAGTACTTC
TRBV30,.,.,TRBJ1-2,CAWSRTVNYGYTF,TGTGCCTGGAGTCGGACAGTTAACTATGGCTACACCTTC
TRBV7-8,.,.,TRBJ2-3,CASSLEVRGLASSTDTQYF,TGTGCCAGCAGCTTAGAGGTGCGGGGGCTAGCCTCTAGCACAGATACGCAGTATTTT
TRBV19,.,.,TRBJ1-3,CASSSRTGSGNTIYF,TGTGCCAGTAGTTCAAGGACGGGCTCTGGAAACACCATATATTTT
TRBV2,.,.,TRBJ1-4,CASSLSGTLRTF,TGTGCCAGCAGTCTCTCCGGGACCTTGAGGACTTTT
TRBV6-1,.,.,TRBJ2-7,CASTRGGVANEQYF,TGTGCCAGCACCCGGGGCGGAGTAGCGAACGAGCAGTACTTC
TRBV5-1,.,.,TRBJ1-3,CASSLEPGATGNTIYF,TGCGCCAGCAGCTTGGAACCAGGGGCAACTGGAAACACCATATATTTT
TRBV6-1,TRBD2,.,TRBJ2-3,CASTEAGGIGTQYF,TGTGCCAGCACGGAAGCGGGGGGGATAGGTACGCAGTATTTT
TRBV7-7,TRBD1,.,TRBJ2-2,CASSLTGADTGELFF,TGTGCCAGCAGCTTGACAGGGGCGGACACCGGGGAGCTGTTTTTT
TRBV2,.,.,TRBJ2-5,CASSEQGVRETQYF,TGTGCCAGCAGTGAACAGGGCGTGAGAGAGACCCAGTACTTC
TRBV6-1,TRBD1,.,TRBJ1-2,CASSQITGDYGYTF,TGTGCCAGCAGTCAGATCACAGGGGACTATGGCTACACCTTC
TRBV2,TRBD1,few,TRBJ1-4,CASRTGEAEKLFF,TGTGCCAGCAGGACAGGGGAGGCGGAAAAACTGTTTTTT
TRBV28,.,once,TRBJ2-7,CASSRSTYEQYF,TGTGCCAGCAGCCGAAGTACCTACGAGCAGTACTTC
TRBV19,.,.,TRBJ1-2,CASSIDQLYYGYTF,TGTGCCAGTAGTATAGATCAGCTTTACTATGGCTACACCTTC
TRBV29-1,.,.,TRBJ2-2,CSVEGATGELFF,TGCAGCGTGGAGGGGGCCACCGGGGAGCTGTTTTTT
TRBV20-1,.,.,TRBJ2-7,CSASLRDEQYF,TGCAGTGCTAGTCTAAGAGACGAGCAGTACTTC
TRBV6-5,.,.,TRBJ1-2,CASSYSNTANYGYTF,TGTGCCAGCAGTTACTCGAACACAGCTAACTATGGCTACACCTTC
TRBV7-9,TRBD1,.,TRBJ1-1,CASSPRGFEAFF,TGTGCCAGCAGCCCCAGGGGGTTTGAAGCTTTCTTT
TRBV27,TRBD2,.,TRBJ2-1,CASSFSGGNYNEQFF,TGTGCCAGCAGTTTTTCGGGGGGAAATTACAATGAGCAGTTCTTC
TRBV6-6,TRBD2,.,TRBJ2-4,CASSLGGIAKNIQYF,TGTGCCAGCAGTTTGGGGGGGATAGCCAAAAACATTCAGTACTTC
TRBV2,.,.,TRBJ2-7,CASSDGGREQYF,TGTGCCAGCAGTGATGGGGGGAGGGAGCAGTACTTC
TRBV7-2,TRBD2,.,TRBJ2-5,CASSLSGTSGSSQETQYF,TGTGCCAGCAGCTTATCCGGGACTAGCGGGAGTTCCCAAGAGACCCAGTACTTC
TRBV19,.,once,TRBJ2-7,CASSIPRQATREQYF,TGTGCCAGTAGTATTCCCCGACAGGCGACGCGGGAGCAGTACTTC
TRBV9,TRBD1,.,TRBJ1-6,CASSDRQGNSPLHF,TGTGCCAGCAGCGACCGACAGGGAAACTCACCCCTCCACTTT
TRBV9,.,.,TRBJ2-5,CASSVADYRQETQYF,TGTGCCAGCAGCGTCGCGGACTACCGCCAAGAGACCCAGTACTTC
TRBV11-3,.,few,TRBJ2-5,CASSSGQKETQYF,TGTGCCAGCAGCTCCGGACAGAAAGAGACCCAGTACTTC
TRBV9,.,.,TRBJ2-7,CASSAGQSYEQYF,TGTGCCAGCAGCGCCGGACAGTCCTACGAGCAGTACTTC
TRBV29-1,TRBD2,.,TRBJ2-7,CSAGLAPYEQYF,TGCAGCGCGGGACTAGCTCCCTACGAGCAGTACTTC
TRBV18,TRBD2,.,TRBJ2-1,CASSPTAGDSFRSYNEQFF,TGTGCCAGCTCACCAACAGCGGGAGATTCGTTTAGGTCCTACAATGAGCAGTTCTTC
TRBV6-5,.,.,TRBJ1-5,CASSYQGQPQHF,TGTGCCAGCAGTTATCAGGGTCAGCCCCAGCATTTT
TRBV5-1,.,.,TRBJ1-1,CASSLSLSYSGTEAFF,TGCGCCAGCAGCTTGTCATTGTCTTACTCGGGCACTGAAGCTTTCTTT
TRBV27,TRBD1,.,TRBJ1-2,CASSFIDRGSGYTF,TGTGCCAGCAGTTTCATTGACAGGGGAAGCGGCTACACCTTC
TRBV19,.,.,TRBJ2-7,CASSITTASYEQYF,TGTGCCAGTAGTATAACGACAGCCTCCTACGAGCAGTACTTC
TRBV4-3,.,.,TRBJ2-4,CASSQDGRGLNIQYF,TGCGCCAGCAGCCAAGATGGGCGGGGTTTGAACATTCAGTACTTC
TRBV18,.,.,TRBJ1-6,CASSPPSAQPGNSPLHF,TGTGCCAGCTCACCCCCTTCGGCTCAACCGGGTAATTCACCCCTCCACTTT
TRBV5-1,TRBD1,.,TRBJ2-7,CASSISTGAQYEQYF,TGCGCCAGCAGCATCTCGACAGGGGCGCAGTACGAGCAGTACTTC
TRBV4-3,.,few,TRBJ2-7,CASSQVKGPYEQYF,TGCGCCAGCAGCCAAGTAAAGGGACCCTACGAGCAGTACTTC
TRBV10-2,.,few,TRBJ2-3,CASSLLTDTQYF,TGCGCCAGCAGTCTCCTGACAGATACGCAGTATTTT
TRBV25-1,.,.,TRBJ1-6,CASRFGDSPLHF,TGTGCCAGCAGATTCGGGGATTCACCCCTCCACTTT
TRBV5-1,.,few,TRBJ1-6,CASSSGQGFNSPLHF,TGCGCCAGCAGCTCTGGGCAGGGTTTTAATTCACCCCTCCACTTT
TRBV19,TRBD1,.,TRBJ2-5,CASSRIQGLETQYF,TGTGCCAGTAGTAGAATACAGGGGTTGGAGACCCAGTACTTC
TRBV19,.,.,TRBJ1-4,CASRADLTNEKLFF,TGTGCCAGTAGGGCGGATCTAACTAATGAAAAACTGTTTTTT
TRBV5-1,.,once,TRBJ1-1,CASRPRVNTEAFF,TGCGCCAGCAGGCCTAGGGTGAACACTGAAGCTTTCTTT
TRBV7-9,.,few,TRBJ1-1,CASSFPNTEAFF,TGTGCCAGCAGCTTCCCGAACACTGAAGCTTTCTTT